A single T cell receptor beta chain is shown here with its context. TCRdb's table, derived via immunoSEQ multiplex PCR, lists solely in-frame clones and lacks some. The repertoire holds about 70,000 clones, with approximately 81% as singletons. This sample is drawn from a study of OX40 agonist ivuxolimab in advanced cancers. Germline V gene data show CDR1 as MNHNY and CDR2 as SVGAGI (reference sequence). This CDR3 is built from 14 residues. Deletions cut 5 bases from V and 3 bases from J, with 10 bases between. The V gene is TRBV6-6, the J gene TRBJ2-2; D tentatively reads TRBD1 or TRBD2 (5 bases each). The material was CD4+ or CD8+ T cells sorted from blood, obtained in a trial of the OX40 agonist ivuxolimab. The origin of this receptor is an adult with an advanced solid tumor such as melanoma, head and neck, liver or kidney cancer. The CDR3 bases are TGTGCCAGCAGTAAGGGACCCTACACCGGGGAGCTGTTTTTT. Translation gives CASSKGPYTGELFF.